This T cell receptor (beta chain) derives from a study of blood T cell repertoires in COVID-19. In the study overall: From T cells, B-cell-depleted T cells, or PBMCs came the material, which was cDNA or gDNA.

Authors' methods: Estimates of nucleated cell counts were drawn from the amplification of reference gene primers. Some clones are missing from TCRdb's copy, which holds only in-frame ones; the method was immunoSEQ multiplex PCR. V, J and clone size are those of that table, while D and trimming were read from the DNA. In the table there are 100,000 to 150,000 clones, 60% to 80% of which are singletons. The CDR3 is made up of 15 amino acids. Trimming shortened V by 5 bases and J by 0 bases, and 13 bases separated the two germline ends. From germline, CDR1 is SEHNR and CDR2 FQNEAQ (reference sequence). Material: peripheral blood. The rearrangement joins TRBV7-9 to TRBJ1-1; D is perhaps TRBD1 (5 bases). The sequence came from a man aged 80 or over with COVID-19, enrolled during active disease. CDR3 amino acids: CASSQSTDMNTEAFF. The CDR3, as DNA: TGTGCCAGCAGCCAATCGACAGACATGAACACTGAAGCTTTCTTT.